The 3 T cell receptor beta chains below all came from one sample that was sequenced in a study of blood T cell repertoires in COVID-19 (dated by TCRdb to about 2020). The library came from the immunoSEQ multiplex PCR assay. In TCRdb, the immuneACCESS table is reduced to in-frame sequences with V and J assigned. These tables do not hold every clone; where another copy was compared, an unresolved V gene accounts for under half, and the others remain unexplained. For this sample the table gives 300,000 to 350,000 clones, of which about 90% were detected only once. Over 0.8% of the sample is held by the ten biggest clonotypes. Source material: PBMCs or T cells enriched from blood (not recorded which). The receptors were sampled from a woman aged 25 to 39 who had recovered from COVID-19.

The chain carries TRBV6-2 or TRBV6-3 and TRBJ2-2; 8 bases agree with TRBD2. CDR3 length equals 17 residues. CDR1 is MNHEY and CDR2 is SVGEGT in the germline V gene. With 2 bases clipped from V and 0 bases from J, the junction kept 5 bases outside the gene matches. The CDR3 DNA reads as TGTGCCAGCAGTTACACTCGCGGGGGGCCGAACACCGGGGAGCTGTTTTTT. Translating it yields CASSYTRGGPNTGELFF.

The gene calls are TRBV7-9 and TRBJ1-2; the match to TRBD1 covers 10 bases. V lost 4 bases and J lost 3; bases outside the gene matches: 8. Germline V gene lookup returns CDR1 SEHNR and CDR2 FQNEAQ (reference sequence). CDR3 length: 16 residues. In DNA form, the CDR3 reads TGTGCCAGCAGCTCCCCGCAGACAGGGGGCGACTATGGCTACACCTTC. Amino acids: CASSSPQTGGDYGYTF.

The V and J genes are TRBV19 and TRBJ1-1, with TRBD1 as a possible D gene (5 bases). V dropped 9 bases and J dropped 5 bases, with 13 bases sitting between them. CDR1 LNHDA and CDR2 SQIVND come from the germline V gene (reference sequence). This CDR3 has 12 residues. The CDR3: CASRAGNTEAFF. The CDR3 coding sequence is TGTGCCAGCCGTGCAGGGAATACTGAAGCTTTCTTT. The full variable domain, its missing parts supplied by reference TRBV19 and TRBJ1-1, is DGGITQSPKYLFRKEGQNVTLSCEQNLNHDAMYWYRQDPGQGLRLIYYSQIVNDFQKGDIAEGYSVSREKKESFPLTVTSAQKNPTAFYLCASRAGNTEAFFGQGTRLTVV.